A selection of T cell receptor beta chains follows, all from one sample in a study of cytomegalovirus exposure and HLA in healthy donors. Profiling relied on immunoSEQ multiplex PCR, and the TCRdb table lists in-frame clones only, not all of them. The sample lists 180,000 or so clones, over 80% occurring once. Input material: PBMCs. These receptors originate from a man aged 40-49 years in good health and CMV-seronegative. The CDR3 runs from the conserved cysteine through the conserved F or W. D genes are given only for firm matches. Only some rows state a clone size, as once, few, many or a class for expanded clones.

.	TRBV11-2	TRBD1	TRBJ1-3	CASSLGPGGGNTIYF	TGTGCCAGCAGCTTAGGTCCAGGGGGTGGAAACACCATATATTTT
.	TRBV5-1	.	TRBJ1-6	CASSDDRYSYNSPLHF	TGCGCCAGCAGCGACGACAGGTACTCCTATAATTCACCCCTCCACTTT
.	TRBV27	TRBD1	TRBJ2-2	CASRRQGLDGELFF	TGTGCCAGCAGGAGACAGGGATTGGACGGGGAGCTGTTTTTT
.	TRBV6-5	.	TRBJ2-7	CASSYDQVMAREQYF	TGTGCCAGCAGTTACGATCAGGTAATGGCCCGCGAGCAGTACTTC
.	TRBV7-9	.	TRBJ1-1	CASSLYSGMDTEAFF	TGTGCCAGCAGCTTATATTCGGGGATGGACACTGAAGCTTTCTTT
.	TRBV5-1	.	TRBJ2-1	CASSPKILGRGNYNEQFF	TGCGCCAGCAGCCCAAAAATTCTTGGGAGGGGGAACTACAATGAGCAGTTCTTC
.	TRBV5-6	TRBD2	TRBJ2-3	CASSLSAAGGRDTQYF	TGTGCCAGCAGCTTGTCGGCGGCGGGAGGGAGAGATACGCAGTATTTT
.	TRBV27	.	TRBJ2-1	CASSFNLFTIASSSYNEQFF	TGTGCCAGCAGTTTCAACCTTTTTACTATAGCATCAAGCTCCTACAATGAGCAGTTCTTC
.	TRBV2	TRBD1	TRBJ1-5	CASRGTGFQPQHF	TGTGCCAGCAGGGGGACAGGGTTTCAGCCCCAGCATTTT
.	TRBV10-3	.	TRBJ2-7	CAISELANEQYF	TGTGCCATCAGTGAACTAGCCAACGAGCAGTACTTC
.	TRBV19	.	TRBJ2-3	CASSDFRVRDTQYF	TGTGCCAGTAGCGACTTCAGGGTTCGAGATACGCAGTATTTT
.	TRBV15	.	TRBJ2-1	CATSRGPSGAYNEQFF	TGTGCCACCAGCAGAGGTCCCAGCGGAGCATACAATGAGCAGTTCTTC
.	TRBV5-1	TRBD2	TRBJ2-1	CASSLEPLAGAYNEQFF	TGCGCCAGCAGCTTGGAGCCCCTAGCGGGGGCCTACAATGAGCAGTTCTTC
.	TRBV7-2	.	TRBJ2-1	CASSPPGLEQFF	TGTGCCAGCAGCCCCCCCGGTCTCGAGCAGTTCTTC
.	TRBV28	.	TRBJ2-2	CASSLIGSGGTGELFF	TGTGCCAGCAGTTTAATCGGGAGCGGAGGCACCGGGGAGCTGTTTTTT
.	TRBV27	TRBD1	TRBJ1-2	CASSFYGTGDYGYTF	TGTGCCAGCAGCTTCTACGGGACAGGTGACTATGGCTACACCTTC
once	TRBV6-6	.	TRBJ1-4	CASTRRGATNEKLFF	TGTGCCAGCACCCGGCGGGGGGCAACTAATGAAAAACTGTTTTTT
.	TRBV28	TRBD1	TRBJ1-2	CASSLDRDYGYTF	TGTGCCAGCAGTTTAGACAGGGACTATGGCTACACCTTC
.	TRBV30	TRBD1	TRBJ1-2	CAWSPDRGAGYTF	TGTGCCTGGAGCCCGGACAGGGGCGCTGGCTACACCTTC
.	TRBV7-6	TRBD1	TRBJ2-5	CASSRTGQETQYF	TGTGCCAGCAGCAGGACAGGACAAGAGACCCAGTACTTC
.	TRBV19	TRBD2	TRBJ2-1	CASRPAAGGDLTEQFF	TGTGCCAGTAGACCAGCGGCGGGAGGTGATCTAACTGAGCAGTTCTTC
.	TRBV7-3	TRBD2	TRBJ2-5	CASSLNRGGPIGETQYF	TGTGCCAGCAGCTTAAACCGCGGGGGGCCAATAGGAGAGACCCAGTACTTC
once	TRBV18	.	TRBJ1-1	CASSPQYGDTEAFF	TGTGCCAGCTCACCCCAATACGGGGACACTGAAGCTTTCTTT
.	TRBV14	.	TRBJ2-5	CASSQDAVRTQYF	TGTGCCAGCAGCCAAGATGCGGTGAGGACCCAGTACTTC
.	TRBV7-2	TRBD2	TRBJ2-4	CASSLLGAGNGGAGNIQYF	TGTGCCAGCAGCTTATTGGGCGCGGGAAACGGGGGGGCCGGGAACATTCAGTACTTC
.	TRBV7-6	TRBD2	TRBJ2-1	CASSGLARNEQFF	TGTGCCAGCAGCGGACTAGCGAGGAATGAGCAGTTCTTC
.	TRBV5-4	TRBD2	TRBJ2-5	CASAVWGLRETQYF	TGTGCCAGCGCTGTGTGGGGACTAAGAGAGACCCAGTACTTC
.	TRBV30	.	TRBJ2-3	CAWRGGRGHTDTQYF	TGTGCCTGGAGGGGAGGGCGGGGGCATACAGATACGCAGTATTTT
.	TRBV14	TRBD1	TRBJ1-2	CASSLLGQGGIYGYTF	TGTGCCAGCAGCCTCCTAGGACAGGGGGGAATTTATGGCTACACCTTC
.	TRBV4-3	.	TRBJ1-2	CASSHRGGYTF	TGCGCCAGCAGCCACCGGGGGGGCTACACCTTC
few	TRBV6-5	TRBD2	TRBJ2-1	CASIRSGRAGNEQFF	TGTGCCAGCATCCGTAGCGGGAGGGCCGGGAATGAGCAGTTCTTC
.	TRBV7-2	.	TRBJ2-4	CASSSRGSLAKNIQYF	TGTGCCAGCAGCAGCAGGGGCTCTCTAGCCAAAAACATTCAGTACTTC
.	TRBV28	TRBD1	TRBJ1-2	CASRYRGEGYGYTF	TGTGCCAGCAGGTACAGGGGCGAGGGCTATGGCTACACCTTC
.	TRBV7-3	.	TRBJ2-5	CASSLIGGREETQYF	TGTGCCAGCAGCTTAATTGGGGGCCGGGAAGAGACCCAGTACTTC
.	TRBV9	.	TRBJ2-3	CASSGGQGRGTQYF	TGTGCCAGCAGCGGCGGGCAGGGGCGTGGTACGCAGTATTTT
.	TRBV5-1	TRBD2	TRBJ2-1	CASSRWTSGEGNNEQFF	TGCGCCAGCAGCCGCTGGACTAGCGGGGAGGGGAACAATGAGCAGTTCTTC
.	TRBV27	.	TRBJ1-2	CASSLSGALGYTF	TGTGCCAGCAGTCTCTCAGGGGCTCTTGGCTACACCTTC
.	TRBV7-8	.	TRBJ1-1	CASSLVGRALEAFF	TGTGCCAGCAGCTTAGTCGGCAGGGCCCTTGAAGCTTTCTTT
.	TRBV28	.	TRBJ1-3	CASINSGNTIYF	TGTGCCAGCATCAACTCTGGAAACACCATATATTTT
.	TRBV18	TRBD1	TRBJ1-5	CASSSQRQGEGNQPQHF	TGTGCCAGCTCATCCCAGAGACAGGGGGAGGGGAATCAGCCCCAGCATTTT
once	TRBV6-6	.	TRBJ2-3	CASSYAQGPDTQYF	TGTGCCAGCAGTTACGCCCAGGGCCCAGATACGCAGTATTTT
.	TRBV5-1	TRBD1	TRBJ2-2	CASSWGTGFNTGELFF	TGCGCCAGCAGCTGGGGGACAGGGTTCAACACCGGGGAGCTGTTTTTT
once	TRBV27	.	TRBJ1-2	CASSALRGSNGYTF	TGTGCCAGCAGTGCGCTGAGGGGGAGCAATGGCTACACCTTC
.	TRBV7-8	.	TRBJ1-2	CASSLDRVRGYTF	TGTGCCAGCAGCTTAGACAGGGTTCGGGGCTACACCTTC
.	TRBV10-3	TRBD2	TRBJ2-6	CAISDPAGAGANVLTF	TGTGCCATCAGTGACCCAGCGGGAGCTGGGGCCAACGTCCTGACTTTC
.	TRBV5-1	TRBD1	TRBJ2-5	CASSLGDRGSETQYF	TGCGCCAGCAGCTTGGGGGACAGGGGGTCGGAGACCCAGTACTTC
.	TRBV5-1	.	TRBJ2-7	CASSLADEQYF	TGCGCCAGCAGCTTGGCGGACGAGCAGTACTTC
few	TRBV6-1	TRBD2	TRBJ2-5	CASRGLAGLQETQYF	TGTGCCAGCAGAGGACTAGCGGGGCTCCAAGAGACCCAGTACTTC
.	TRBV28	.	TRBJ1-1	CASGGQSNTEAFF	TGTGCCAGCGGAGGACAGTCGAACACTGAAGCTTTCTTT
.	TRBV30	.	TRBJ2-3	CAWSPDIARDTQYF	TGTGCCTGGAGCCCGGACATAGCCCGGGATACGCAGTATTTT
.	TRBV7-8	.	TRBJ1-5	CASSQTRTESNQPQHF	TGTGCCAGCAGCCAGACTCGGACAGAAAGCAATCAGCCCCAGCATTTT
.	TRBV6-5	TRBD1	TRBJ2-7	CASSYFGQGASYEQYF	TGTGCCAGCAGTTACTTCGGGCAGGGGGCATCCTACGAGCAGTACTTC
.	TRBV5-1	.	TRBJ2-5	CASSTGSVETQYF	TGCGCCAGCTCCACAGGCTCTGTGGAGACCCAGTACTTC
few	TRBV28	.	TRBJ1-1	CASRHGLENTEAFF	TGTGCCAGCAGACACGGACTGGAGAACACTGAAGCTTTCTTT
.	TRBV7-3	TRBD1	TRBJ2-7	CASSPEPQGAYEQYF	TGTGCCAGCAGTCCTGAGCCGCAGGGGGCATACGAGCAGTACTTC